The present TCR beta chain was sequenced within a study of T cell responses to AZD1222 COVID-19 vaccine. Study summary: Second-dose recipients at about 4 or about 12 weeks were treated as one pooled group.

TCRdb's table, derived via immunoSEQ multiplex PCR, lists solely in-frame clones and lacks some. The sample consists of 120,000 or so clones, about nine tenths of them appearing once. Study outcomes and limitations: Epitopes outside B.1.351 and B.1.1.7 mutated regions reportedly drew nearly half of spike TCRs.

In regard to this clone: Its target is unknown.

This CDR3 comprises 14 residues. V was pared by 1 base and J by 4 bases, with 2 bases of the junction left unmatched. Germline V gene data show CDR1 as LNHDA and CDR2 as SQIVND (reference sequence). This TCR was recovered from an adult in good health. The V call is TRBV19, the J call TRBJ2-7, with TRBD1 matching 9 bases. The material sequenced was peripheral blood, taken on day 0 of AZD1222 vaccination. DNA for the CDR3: TGTGCCAGTAGTATAGGGACAGGGGATTACGAGCAGTACTTC. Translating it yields CASSIGTGDYEQYF.